The 21 T cell receptor beta chains in this list originate from one sample, sequenced in a study of blood T cell repertoires in COVID-19. The table came from immunoSEQ multiplex PCR; TCRdb's copy has only in-frame clones and leaves some out. The table shows roughly 150,000 clones, with roughly 84% occurring only once. Sequencing was carried out using PBMCs or T cells enriched from blood (not recorded which). Source of these receptors: a man in his sixties who had recovered from COVID-19.

The chain combines TRBV19 with TRBJ2-2, with D possibly being TRBD2 (5 bases). The germline gives CDR1 LNHDA, CDR2 SQIVND (reference sequence). Trimming left V 5 bases short and J 5 bases short, with 9 bases between. This CDR3 contains 13 residues. The CDR3 sequence: CASSPDWTGELFF. CDR3 in DNA: TGTGCCAGTAGTCCGGACTGGACCGGGGAGCTGTTTTTT.

Only one count was recorded for this clone. The rearrangement links TRBV5-4 to TRBJ2-5; a possible D gene is TRBD2 (5 bases). Trimming cost V 4 bases and J 4 bases, with 20 bases left between them. The germline gives CDR1 SGHNT, CDR2 YYREEE (reference sequence). The CDR3 has 16 residues. CDR3 bases: TGTGCCAGCAGCCCCCGATTGGGGAGTACCATAGAGACCCAGTACTTC. Its protein is CASSPRLGSTIETQYF.

This clone was counted only a few times. The genes are TRBV7-2 and TRBJ2-1; possible D gene TRBD1, 5 bases. Between the trimmed V and J ends, which lost 2 bases and 10 bases, there was a span of 9 bases. Germline values: CDR1 SGHTA, CDR2 FQGNSA. This CDR3 region has 12 residues. This CDR3 is CASSLTQAEQFF. The DNA for the CDR3 is TGTGCCAGCAGCTTAACACAGGCCGAGCAGTTCTTC.

V usage is TRBV3-1 (or the pseudogene TRBV3-2) and J usage is TRBJ1-5; D is possibly TRBD1 (5 bases). The CDR3 contains 16 residues. The germline V gene encodes CDR1 LGHDT and CDR2 YNNKEL (reference sequence). V lost 2 bases and J 6 bases, leaving 17 bases between the germline ends. The CDR3 DNA follows: TGTGCCAGCAGCCAAAAACCAAGGACAACTGGTCAGCCCCAGCATTTT. Its translation is CASSQKPRTTGQPQHF.

This clone occurred a few times. At one end the junction does not follow the germline gene, possibly because of a read error. CDR3 residues: CASSPPGGSHEQYF. CDR3 sequence (DNA): TGTGCCAGCAGCCCGCCAGGGGGCTCCCACGAGCAGTACTTC. The rearrangement joins TRBV7-2 to TRBJ2-7; 8 positions match TRBD1. CDR3 size: 14 residues. The germline CDR1 and CDR2 sequences are SGHTA and FQGNSA.

This sequence joins TRBV2 and TRBJ2-3; 13 nucleotides agree with TRBD2. Germline-derived CDR1 and CDR2 are SNHLY and FYNNEI. The V gene end was trimmed by 4 bases and the J gene end by 0 bases; junction bases not matched to a gene: 10. The CDR3 totals 19 residues. This chain's CDR3 is CASSGPTSGGARSTDTQYF. CDR3 DNA: TGTGCCAGCAGTGGACCAACTAGCGGGGGGGCCCGGAGCACAGATACGCAGTATTTT.

The V gene is TRBV6-5, the J gene TRBJ1-4; tentative D call: TRBD1 (6 bases). Germline CDR1 and CDR2: MNHEY and SVGAGI. The V end lost 5 bases, the J end lost 6 bases, and 16 bases lay between the germline ends. The CDR3 covers 15 residues. CDR3 sequence: CASSQSPRGHEKLFF. The CDR3 DNA sequence: TGTGCCAGCAGTCAATCGCCCAGGGGACATGAAAAACTGTTTTTT.

The genes are TRBV5-4 and TRBJ2-1, with D perhaps TRBD2 (5 bases). From germline, CDR1 is SGHNT and CDR2 YYREEE (reference sequence). V shed 5 bases and J shed 2 bases, with 14 bases lying between them. There are 15 residues in the CDR3. CDR3 sequence reads: CASSSARETYNEQFF. Here the CDR3 DNA reads TGTGCCAGCAGTTCGGCTAGGGAGACCTACAATGAGCAGTTCTTC.

V is TRBV10-3 and J is TRBJ2-1, with D tentatively TRBD1 (5 bases). Germline assignment: CDR1 ENHRY and CDR2 SYGVKD. The CDR3 extends over 18 amino acids. The V end was cut by 0 bases, the J end by 9 bases, with 24 bases between. As DNA, the CDR3 is TGTGCCATCAGTGAGTCGTCAGGGCGTGAGACTGGCTTGGGTGAGCAGTTCTTC. This encodes CAISESSGRETGLGEQFF.

The chain recombines TRBV29-1 with TRBJ1-5; D possibly corresponds to TRBD1 (5 bases). Trimming shortened V by 7 bases and J by 3 bases, and 13 bases separated the two germline ends. The CDR3 totals 13 residues. CDR1 and CDR2 from the germline V gene are SQVTM and ANQGSEA. The CDR3 nucleotides are TGCAGCGCCACGACAGAAAACAATCAGCCCCAGCATTTT. Its protein product is CSATTENNQPQHF.

This chain links TRBV7-9 with TRBJ1-6; D unresolved. This CDR3 region has 15 residues. Trimming left V 5 bases short and J 7 bases short, with 15 bases between. Germline loops: CDR1 SEHNR, CDR2 FQNEAQ (reference sequence). DNA for the CDR3: TGTGCCAGCAGCGTAGGGCCCTGGAGGAATTCACCCCTCCACTTT. Its translation: CASSVGPWRNSPLHF.

CDR3 residues: CASSLVSGGTDTQYF. As DNA, the CDR3 is TGTGCCAGCAGCTTAGTCAGCGGGGGCACAGATACGCAGTATTTT. The V call is TRBV11-2, the J call TRBJ2-3; 7 bases map to TRBD2. In germline, CDR1 is SGHAT, CDR2 FQNNGV. The trim removed 1 base at V and 1 base at J, leaving 2 bases unmatched. There are 15 residues in the CDR3.

J is TRBJ1-1 and V is TRBV18, with 8 nucleotides matching TRBD1. Germline CDR1 and CDR2: KGHSH and LQKENI. The CDR3 contains 14 residues. Germline trimming cut 9 bases from V and 4 bases from J; bases unmatched to any gene: 10. CDR3 region: CASQRTGLGTEAFF. CDR3 DNA sequence: TGTGCCAGTCAACGGACAGGGTTGGGCACTGAAGCTTTCTTT.

The genes are TRBV6-6 and TRBJ1-5; TRBD1 is a possible D gene (5 bases). V lost 5 bases to trimming and J lost 1 base, with 12 bases between them. The CDR3 runs 15 residues. Germline loops: CDR1 MNHNY, CDR2 SVGAGI (reference sequence). The CDR3 bases are TGTGCCAGCAGTCCCAGACAGCCGAGCAATCAGCCCCAGCATTTT. This codes for CASSPRQPSNQPQHF.

For the CDR3, the DNA is TGTGCCAGCAGCGCCACAGGTGTATCGCCCCAGCATTTT. Encoded protein: CASSATGVSPQHF. The genes are TRBV11-2 and TRBJ1-5; D perhaps matches TRBD1 (5 bases). Trimming shortened V by 5 bases and J by 9 bases, and 14 bases separated the two germline ends. CDR1 and CDR2 from the germline V gene are SGHAT and FQNNGV. The CDR3 length is 13 residues.

This clone was seen once. The V and J genes are TRBV5-1 and TRBJ1-2; 8 bases are shared with TRBD1. CDR3 length equals 15 residues. The ends lost 0 bases at V and 0 bases at J; junction bases unmatched: 1. The germline CDR1 and CDR2 sequences are SGHRS and YFSETQ. As DNA, the CDR3 is TGCGCCAGCAGCTTGGGACAGGGGACTAACTATGGCTACACCTTC. As protein: CASSLGQGTNYGYTF.

Concerning this clone: One end of the junction fails to match germline, which may point to a read error. Here the CDR3 DNA reads TGCTCCGATGGACTAGCGGGCACAGATACGCAGTATTTT. It yields the protein CSDGLAGTDTQYF. This chain connects TRBV12-3 or TRBV12-4 to TRBJ2-3, with 10 bases matching TRBD2. CDR3 size: 13 residues.

The chain employs TRBV3-1 (or the pseudogene TRBV3-2) and TRBJ2-1, with D perhaps matching TRBD1 (6 bases). The CDR3 contains 16 residues. The germline gives CDR1 LGHDT, CDR2 YNNKEL (reference sequence). V was cut by 3 bases and J by 4 bases, with 16 bases left in between. CDR3 residues: CASSHRATGTYNEQFF. DNA of the CDR3: TGTGCCAGCAGCCATCGGGCGACAGGTACTTACAATGAGCAGTTCTTC.

The rearrangement uses TRBV19 and TRBJ1-1, with D possibly being TRBD1 (6 bases). The CDR3 is made up of 13 amino acids. From germline, CDR1 is LNHDA and CDR2 SQIVND (reference sequence). The V end lost 5 bases, the J end lost 7 bases, and 14 bases lay between the germline ends. The CDR3 DNA follows: TGTGCCAGTAGTGGCGACAGGTTCTATGAAGCTTTCTTT. This gives the protein CASSGDRFYEAFF.

This chain uses TRBV28 with TRBJ1-2, with 9 bases matching TRBD1. The CDR3 loop spans 14 amino acids. V lost 3 bases, J lost 12 bases, and 11 bases stayed unmatched. Looked up from germline, CDR1 is MDHEN and CDR2 is SYDVKM. CDR3 nucleotide sequence: TGTGCCAGCAGTTTTTCCGGGACAGGGAGACCACACACCTTC. It codes for CASSFSGTGRPHTF.

The chain employs TRBV6-4 and TRBJ1-6; 8 bases are shared with TRBD1. J was trimmed by 8 bases and V by 6 bases; bases with no gene match: 9. The CDR3 loop spans 15 amino acids. The germline CDR1 and CDR2 sequences are MRHNA and SNTAGT. DNA for the CDR3: TGTGCCAGCAGGGCGACAGGGGTTGGAGATTCACCCCTCCACTTT. Amino acid sequence: CASRATGVGDSPLHF.